This is a list of T cell receptor beta chains from one sample in a study of breast tumors, draining lymph nodes, adjacent tissues. TCRdb re-analysed the multiplex PCR reads in MiXCR, keeping a single row per CDR3 protein. Altogether over 200,000 distinct CDR3 sequences are present, about 30% being singletons, with the ten largest covering approximately 1.4%. The sample comprised axillary lymph node tissue. The receptors derive from a female donor with breast cancer. Some clones in this sample may be carry-over from other donors' samples. CDR3s include the opening cysteine and the closing phenylalanine or tryptophan. D genes are given only for firm matches. Size values are once, few and many counts, or a class for expanded clones, and some rows have none.

length | D | J | size | V | DNA | CDR3
14 | - | TRBJ2-7 | many | TRBV19 | TGTGCCAGTAGTCCCCAAACAGGGAGGTACGAGCAGTACTTC | CASSPQTGRYEQYF
18 | - | TRBJ1-6 | - | TRBV5-1 | TGCGCCAGCAGCTCATATGGGACTAGCGGGAGATATAATTCACCCCTCCATTTT | CASSSYGTSGRYNSPLHF
15 | TRBD1 | TRBJ2-7 | many | TRBV20-1 | TGCAGTGCTAGAGATCTCGGACAGGACCCCTACGAGCAGTACTTC | CSARDLGQDPYEQYF
16 | TRBD2 | TRBJ2-1 | many | TRBV9 | TGTGCCAGCAGCCCACGCCCTAGCGGGAAATACAATGAGCAGTTCTTC | CASSPRPSGKYNEQFF
17 | TRBD2 | TRBJ2-1 | many | TRBV9 | TGTGCCAGCAGCGTAGCGGGCGGGGGGGGCCAATCCAGTGAGCAGTTCTTC | CASSVAGGGGQSSEQFF
14 | - | TRBJ1-2 | many | TRBV5-4 | TGTGCCAGCAGCTTGGAGGCAGGTACCTTTGGCTACACCTTC | CASSLEAGTFGYTF
14 | TRBD2 | TRBJ2-7 | many | TRBV12-3/TRBV12-4 | TGTGCCAGCACGACTAGCGGGAGTCTCTACGAGCAGTACTTC | CASTTSGSLYEQYF
15 | TRBD1 | TRBJ1-6 | once | TRBV6-4 | TGCGCCAGCAGTGTGAAGCAGGGGGGCAATTCACCCCTCCACTTT | CASSVKQGGNSPLHF
12 | - | TRBJ1-5 | many | TRBV29-1 | TGCAGCGTTGTAGAGGTGAATCAGCCCCAGCATTTT | CSVVEVNQPQHF
13 | - | TRBJ2-1 | many | TRBV29-1 | TGCAGCGTTGAGGAGCAGCTTAGTTATGAGCAGTTCTTC | CSVEEQLSYEQFF
13 | - | TRBJ2-1 | many | TRBV11-2 | TGTGCCAGCAGCGGGGCAAATCCCAATGAGCAGTTCTTC | CASSGANPNEQFF
14 | TRBD2 | TRBJ2-7 | many | TRBV4-2 | TGTGCCAGCAGCCAAGGGGGGGGGTACTACGAGCAGTACTTC | CASSQGGGYYEQYF
14 | TRBD1 | TRBJ1-5 | many | TRBV18 | TGTGCCAGCTCGCCAGGGGGCCGGGATCAGCCCCAGCATTTT | CASSPGGRDQPQHF
16 | TRBD2 | TRBJ2-7 | many | TRBV11-2 | TGTGCCAGCAGCCCTTTCCGTCGCGGGAGTTCCTACGAGCAGTACTTC | CASSPFRRGSSYEQYF
14 | TRBD1 | TRBJ1-6 | many | TRBV28 | TGTGCCAGCAGTTTTCAGGGGGCAAGGTCACCCCTCCACTTT | CASSFQGARSPLHF
16 | TRBD2 | TRBJ2-2 | few | TRBV6-6 | TGTGCCAGCAGTCTTGGACTAGCGGGACGGGGCGGGGAGCTGTTTTTT | CASSLGLAGRGGELFF
12 | - | TRBJ1-6 | many | TRBV11-2 | TGTGCCAGCACCTTGGGGAATTCACCCCTCCACTTT | CASTLGNSPLHF
22 | TRBD1 | TRBJ1-4 | - | TRBV7-3 | TGTGCCAGCAGCTTAGAGGTGCGGAAGCAACAGGAACACCAGGGGGAGAGGGAAAAACTGTTTTTT | CASSLEVRKQQEHQGEREKLFF
15 | - | TRBJ2-2 | - | TRBV5-1 | TGCGCCAGCAGCTTGTCCGGGGGGCAAGGCGGGGAGCTGTTTTTT | CASSLSGGQGGELFF
15 | TRBD1 | TRBJ1-6 | - | TRBV10-3 | TGTGCCATCAGTGCTCTAGAGGGACAGAATTCACCCCTCCACTTT | CAISALEGQNSPLHF
16 | TRBD1 | TRBJ2-1 | - | TRBV5-1 | TGCGCCAGCACCGAGCCGGGACAGAGCTCCTACAATGAGCAGTTCTTC | CASTEPGQSSYNEQFF
15 | - | TRBJ2-7 | many | TRBV19 | TGTGCCAGTAGTAAATCCGGGACCCGATTGGGCGAGCAGTACTTC | CASSKSGTRLGEQYF
14 | TRBD1 | TRBJ2-7 | many | TRBV7-9 | TGTGCCAGCAGCTTAGCCGGACAGGGGTACGAGCAGTACTTC | CASSLAGQGYEQYF
14 | - | TRBJ2-7 | many | TRBV10-2 | TGCGCCAGCAGTGAGTTAGGACACCCCTACGAGCAGTACTTC | CASSELGHPYEQYF